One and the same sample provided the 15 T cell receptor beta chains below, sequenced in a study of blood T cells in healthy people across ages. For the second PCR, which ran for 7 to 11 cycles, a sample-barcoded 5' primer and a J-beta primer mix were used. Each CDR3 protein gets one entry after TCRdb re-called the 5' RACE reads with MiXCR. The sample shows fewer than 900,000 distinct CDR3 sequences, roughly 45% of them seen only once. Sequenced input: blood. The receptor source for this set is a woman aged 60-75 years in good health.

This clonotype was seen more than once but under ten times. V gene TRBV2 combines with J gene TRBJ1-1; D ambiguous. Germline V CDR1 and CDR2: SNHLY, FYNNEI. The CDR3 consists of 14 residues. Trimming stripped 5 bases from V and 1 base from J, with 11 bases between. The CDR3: CASSPRLGNTEAFF. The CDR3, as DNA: TGTGCCAGCAGTCCCCGTTTAGGGAACACTGAAGCTTTCTTT.

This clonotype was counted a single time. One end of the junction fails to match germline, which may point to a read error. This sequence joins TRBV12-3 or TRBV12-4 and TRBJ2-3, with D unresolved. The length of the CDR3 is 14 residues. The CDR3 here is CANSPPAYTDTQYF. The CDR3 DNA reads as TGTGCCAACAGTCCCCCAGCGTACACAGATACGCAGTATTTT.

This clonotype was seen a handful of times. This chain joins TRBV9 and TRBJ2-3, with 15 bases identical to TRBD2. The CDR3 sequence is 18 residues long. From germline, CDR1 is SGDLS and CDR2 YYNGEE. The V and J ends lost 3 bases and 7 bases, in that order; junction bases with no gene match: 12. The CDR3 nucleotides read TGTGCCAGCAGCGCCCCGTTTGGACTAGCGGGGGGGCCCCATACGCAGTATTTT. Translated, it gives CASSAPFGLAGGPHTQYF.

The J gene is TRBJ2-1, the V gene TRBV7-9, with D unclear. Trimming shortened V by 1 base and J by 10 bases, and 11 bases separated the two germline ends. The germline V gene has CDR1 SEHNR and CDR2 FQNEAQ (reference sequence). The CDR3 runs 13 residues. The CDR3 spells CASSLDLVGEQFF. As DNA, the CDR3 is TGTGCCAGCAGCTTAGATTTAGTTGGCGAGCAGTTCTTC.

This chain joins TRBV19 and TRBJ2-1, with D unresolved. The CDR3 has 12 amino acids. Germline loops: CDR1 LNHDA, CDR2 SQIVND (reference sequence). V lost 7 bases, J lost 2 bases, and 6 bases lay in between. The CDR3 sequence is CASKTTYNEQFF. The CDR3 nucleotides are TGTGCCAGTAAGACCACCTACAATGAGCAGTTCTTC.

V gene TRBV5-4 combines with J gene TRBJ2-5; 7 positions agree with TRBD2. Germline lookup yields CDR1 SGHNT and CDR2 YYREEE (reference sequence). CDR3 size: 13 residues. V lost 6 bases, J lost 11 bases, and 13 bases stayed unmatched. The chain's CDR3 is CASTVSGAGEQYF. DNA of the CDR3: TGTGCCAGCACCGTCAGCGGGGCTGGGGAGCAGTACTTC. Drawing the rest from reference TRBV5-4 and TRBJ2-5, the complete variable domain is ETGVTQSPTHLIKTRGQQVTLRCSSQSGHNTVSWYQQALGQGPQFIFQYYREEENGRGNFPPRFSGLQFPNYSSELNVNALELDDSALYLCASTVSGAGEQYFGPGTRLLVL.

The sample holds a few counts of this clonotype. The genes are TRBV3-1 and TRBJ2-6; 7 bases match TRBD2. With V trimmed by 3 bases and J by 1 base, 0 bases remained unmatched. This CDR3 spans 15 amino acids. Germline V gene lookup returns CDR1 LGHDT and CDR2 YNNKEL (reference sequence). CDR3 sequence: CASSQGGSGANVLTF. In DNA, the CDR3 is TGTGCCAGCAGCCAGGGGGGGTCTGGGGCCAACGTCCTGACTTTC.

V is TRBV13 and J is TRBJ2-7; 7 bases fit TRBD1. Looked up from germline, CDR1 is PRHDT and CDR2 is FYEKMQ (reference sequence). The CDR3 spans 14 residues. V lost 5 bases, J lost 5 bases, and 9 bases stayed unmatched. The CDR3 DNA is TGTGCCAGCAGCCCCGCACAGGGGTCCCACGAGCAGTACTTC. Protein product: CASSPAQGSHEQYF. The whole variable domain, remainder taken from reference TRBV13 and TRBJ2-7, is AAGVIQSPRHLIKEKRETATLKCYPIPRHDTVYWYQQGPGQDPQFLISFYEKMQSDKGSIPDRFSAQQFSDYHSELNMSSLELGDSALYFCASSPAQGSHEQYFGPGTRLTVT.

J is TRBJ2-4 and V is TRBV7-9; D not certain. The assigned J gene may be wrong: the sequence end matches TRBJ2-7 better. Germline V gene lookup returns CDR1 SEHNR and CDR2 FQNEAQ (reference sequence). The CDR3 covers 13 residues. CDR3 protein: CASSVDLEFEQYF. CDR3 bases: TGTGCCAGCAGCGTAGATCTGGAGTTCGAGCAGTACTTC.

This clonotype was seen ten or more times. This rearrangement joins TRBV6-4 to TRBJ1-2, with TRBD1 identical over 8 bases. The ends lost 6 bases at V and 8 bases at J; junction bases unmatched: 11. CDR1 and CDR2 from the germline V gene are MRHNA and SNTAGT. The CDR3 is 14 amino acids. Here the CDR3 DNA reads TGTGCCAGCAGCAGAGACTCAGGGGGCGGAGGCTACACCTTC. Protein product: CASSRDSGGGGYTF.

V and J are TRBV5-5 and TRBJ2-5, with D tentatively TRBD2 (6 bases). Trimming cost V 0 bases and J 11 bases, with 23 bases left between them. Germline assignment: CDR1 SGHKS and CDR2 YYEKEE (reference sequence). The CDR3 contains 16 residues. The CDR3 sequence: CASSLVGSEPYNEQYF. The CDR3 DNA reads TGTGCCAGCAGCTTGGTCGGGAGTGAACCGTACAATGAGCAGTACTTC.

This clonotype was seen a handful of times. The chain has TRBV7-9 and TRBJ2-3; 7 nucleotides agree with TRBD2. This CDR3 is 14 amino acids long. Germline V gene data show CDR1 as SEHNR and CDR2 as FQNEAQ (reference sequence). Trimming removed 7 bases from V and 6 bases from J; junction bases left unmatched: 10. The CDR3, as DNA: TGTGCCAGCACCCAGGGAGGGGCTGGGGATACGCAGTATTTT. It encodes CASTQGGAGDTQYF.

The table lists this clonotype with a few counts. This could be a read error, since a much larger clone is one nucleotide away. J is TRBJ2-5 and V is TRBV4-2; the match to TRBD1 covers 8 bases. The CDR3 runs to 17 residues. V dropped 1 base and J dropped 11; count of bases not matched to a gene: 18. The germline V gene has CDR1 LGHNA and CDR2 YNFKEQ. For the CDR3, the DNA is TGTGCCAGCAGCCAAGGAGATTCCCGACAGGGGCCCAATGAGCAGTACTTC. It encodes CASSQGDSRQGPNEQYF.

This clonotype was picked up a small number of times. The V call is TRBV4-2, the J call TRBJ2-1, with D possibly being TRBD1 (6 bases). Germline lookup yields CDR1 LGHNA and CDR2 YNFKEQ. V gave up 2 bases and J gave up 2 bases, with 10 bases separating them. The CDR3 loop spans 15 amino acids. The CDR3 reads CASSQLGGTYNEQFF. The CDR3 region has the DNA TGTGCCAGCAGCCAACTAGGGGGAACCTACAATGAGCAGTTCTTC.

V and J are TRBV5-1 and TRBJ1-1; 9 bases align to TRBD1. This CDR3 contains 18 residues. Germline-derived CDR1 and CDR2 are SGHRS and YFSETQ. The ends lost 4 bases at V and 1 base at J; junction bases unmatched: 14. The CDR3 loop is CASSLPRTGDRRNTEAFF. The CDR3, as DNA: TGCGCCAGCAGCCTTCCCCGGACAGGGGATAGGAGGAACACTGAAGCTTTCTTT.